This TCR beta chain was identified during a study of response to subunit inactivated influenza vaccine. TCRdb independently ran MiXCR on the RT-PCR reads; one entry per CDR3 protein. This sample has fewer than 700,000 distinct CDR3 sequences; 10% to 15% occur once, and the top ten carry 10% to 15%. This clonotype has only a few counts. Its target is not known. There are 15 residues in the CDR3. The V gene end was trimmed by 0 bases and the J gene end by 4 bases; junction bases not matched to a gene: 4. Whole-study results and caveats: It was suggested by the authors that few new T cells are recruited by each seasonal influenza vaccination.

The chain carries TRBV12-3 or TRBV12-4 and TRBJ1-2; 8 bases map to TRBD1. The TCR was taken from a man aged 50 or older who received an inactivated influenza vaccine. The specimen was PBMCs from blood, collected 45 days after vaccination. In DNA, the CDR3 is TGTGCCAGCAGTTTAGCGCTAGGGACAGGCTATGGCTACACCTTC. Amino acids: CASSLALGTGYGYTF.